This TCR beta chain was profiled in a study of regulatory T cells in long-lasting Graves disease. This clonotype has only a few counts. Arm-PCR of CDR3 regions and iRepertoire HTBI primers were used to build TCR beta libraries. Each CDR3 protein is one row after TCRdb ran MiXCR on the multiplex PCR reads. The data show about 220,000 distinct CDR3 sequences, around 19% seen once. Germline values: CDR1 LNHDA, CDR2 SQIVND (reference sequence). The CDR3 extends over 15 amino acids. Trimming at V came to 3 bases and at J to 1 base, leaving 1 base not matched to a gene. Time point reported: newly diagnosed GD, antithyroid drugs for less than 3 months. Extracted RNA from PBMCs served as the source of the TCR library. The same data also contributed to another study, on T cells in Graves' hyperthyroidism and ophthalmopathy. Turning to that study: These patients, aged 18 to 65, had recently diagnosed hyperthyroidism lasting under 2 months.

The V call is TRBV19, the J call TRBJ2-2; 8 bases align to TRBD2. Here the sequenced sample was peripheral blood mononuclear cells (PBMCs), taken at new diagnosis, from a patient treated with antithyroid drugs. The source is a woman aged 25 to 39 with Graves disease. This CDR3 reads CASSMLAGNTGELFF. The CDR3 DNA follows: TGTGCCAGTAGTATGCTAGCGGGGAACACCGGGGAGCTGTTTTTT.